These T cell receptor beta chains were read from a single sample in a study of Ad26.COV2.S vaccination and SARS-CoV-2 variants. The repertoire was sequenced with immunoSEQ multiplex PCR; TCRdb's copy has only in-frame clones and lacks some. The profile shows some 300,000 clones, around four fifths of them singletons. The sample here was peripheral blood, taken in a trial of Ad26.COV2.S vaccine versus placebo. These receptor sequences come from a person aged 18-65 years who received the Ad26.COV2.S COVID-19 vaccine or a placebo. Both conserved end residues are part of each CDR3. Fields, in order: V gene, J gene, clone size, CDR3 protein. Size is stated for part of the rows, as once, few or many counts, or as a class when the clone is expanded.

V gene: TRBV7-9; J gene: TRBJ2-2; clone size: -; CDR3 protein: CASSLVGQGLGRELFF
V gene: TRBV14; J gene: TRBJ1-5; clone size: -; CDR3 protein: CASSPPRGAGQPQHF
V gene: TRBV5-4; J gene: TRBJ2-1; clone size: -; CDR3 protein: CASSPGTGPYNEQFF
V gene: TRBV19; J gene: TRBJ1-2; clone size: -; CDR3 protein: CASSSSTGVSGYTF
V gene: TRBV19; J gene: TRBJ1-5; clone size: -; CDR3 protein: CASAGTASSNQPQHF
V gene: TRBV11-1; J gene: TRBJ1-2; clone size: -; CDR3 protein: CASSPRTVRDYGYTF
V gene: TRBV5-4; J gene: TRBJ1-6; clone size: -; CDR3 protein: CASSSRDNSPLHF
V gene: TRBV5-4; J gene: TRBJ2-2; clone size: -; CDR3 protein: CASRYGGRGNTGELFF
V gene: TRBV28; J gene: TRBJ2-1; clone size: -; CDR3 protein: CASKLTGVNEQFF
V gene: TRBV6-1; J gene: TRBJ1-6; clone size: many; CDR3 protein: CASSEARRVSNSPLHF
V gene: TRBV9; J gene: TRBJ2-1; clone size: -; CDR3 protein: CASSGGASSYNEQFF
V gene: TRBV2; J gene: TRBJ1-3; clone size: few; CDR3 protein: CASRDPGNTIYF
V gene: TRBV10-1; J gene: TRBJ1-1; clone size: -; CDR3 protein: CASSRQGGTEAFF
V gene: TRBV28; J gene: TRBJ1-2; clone size: -; CDR3 protein: CASWTGFNYGYTF
V gene: TRBV4-1; J gene: TRBJ2-3; clone size: -; CDR3 protein: CASSPHRGRSDTQYF
V gene: TRBV3-1/TRBV3-2; J gene: TRBJ1-2; clone size: medium-sized; CDR3 protein: CASSHYKQGDGYTF
V gene: TRBV6-6; J gene: TRBJ1-1; clone size: -; CDR3 protein: CASSWRQGTEAFF
V gene: TRBV28; J gene: TRBJ2-7; clone size: -; CDR3 protein: CASSLGAGDSYYEQYF